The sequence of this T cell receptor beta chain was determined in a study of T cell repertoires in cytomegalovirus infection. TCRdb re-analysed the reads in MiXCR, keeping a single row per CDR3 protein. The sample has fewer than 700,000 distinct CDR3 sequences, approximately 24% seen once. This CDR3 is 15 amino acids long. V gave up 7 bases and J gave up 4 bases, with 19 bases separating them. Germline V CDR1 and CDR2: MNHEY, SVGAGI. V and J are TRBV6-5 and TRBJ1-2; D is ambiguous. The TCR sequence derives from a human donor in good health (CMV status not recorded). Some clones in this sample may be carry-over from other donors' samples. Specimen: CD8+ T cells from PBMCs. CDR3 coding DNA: TGTGCCAGCAACCATGTTAGGACCTCGAGCTATGGCTACACCTTC. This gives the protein CASNHVRTSSYGYTF.